Each of the 32 T cell receptor beta chains below was sequenced from the same sample in a study of blood T cell repertoires in COVID-19. Only in-frame clones appear in the TCRdb table, and some are missing; sequencing was by immunoSEQ multiplex PCR. The data show around 470,000 clones, approximately 89% seen once. The sequencing sample was made of peripheral blood. Source of these receptors: a man aged 18 to 30 with COVID-19, enrolled during active disease.

The gene calls are TRBV5-1 and TRBJ2-4; 11 bases fit TRBD1. CDR1 and CDR2 from the germline V gene are SGHRS and YFSETQ. J gave up 1 base and V 4 bases, and 10 bases lay outside the gene matches. CDR3 length: 18 amino acids. The CDR3 DNA is TGCGCCAGCAGCCCCTGGACAGGGGGCGGGAGGGCCAAAAACATTCAGTACTTC. Its protein is CASSPWTGGGRAKNIQYF.

The chain links TRBV2 to TRBJ1-5, with a possible D match to TRBD1 (5 bases). Trimming took off 5 bases at V and 2 bases at J, with 19 bases between the two ends. CDR3 length: 17 residues. The germline gives CDR1 SNHLY, CDR2 FYNNEI. CDR3 nucleotides: TGTGCCAGCAGTCGGGACTTCTATGGTGACGGCAATCAGCCCCAGCATTTT. Residues: CASSRDFYGDGNQPQHF.

This clone came up a few times. The chain recombines TRBV6-1 with TRBJ1-1, with D perhaps matching TRBD1 (5 bases). CDR3 length: 13 residues. Germline-derived CDR1 and CDR2 are MNHNS and SASEGT. Trimming shortened V by 1 base and J by 10 bases, and 13 bases separated the two germline ends. Written as DNA, the CDR3 is TGTGCCAGCAGTGAAGGCAGGGACTCAACAGCTTTCTTT. Protein sequence: CASSEGRDSTAFF.

The CDR3 coding sequence is TGCAGCGCGGGACAGGGGCACACCGGGGAGCTGTTTTTT. As protein: CSAGQGHTGELFF. V is TRBV29-1 and J is TRBJ2-2, with 10 bases identical to TRBD1. CDR1 is SQVTM, CDR2 ANQGSEA, per germline. The CDR3 consists of 13 residues. Losses at the gene ends were 7 bases for V and 3 bases for J; bases not matched to a gene: 2.

In this sample, this clone turned up a few times. This chain links TRBV11-3 with TRBJ2-5, with D unresolved. The CDR3 is 20 amino acids. Trimming took off 6 bases at V and 0 bases at J, with 29 bases between the two ends. Per the germline V gene, CDR1 is SGHNT and CDR2 is YENEEA. CDR3 protein: CASSRPSVLQGVPYQETQYF. The CDR3 nucleotides read TGTGCCAGCAGTCGACCTTCAGTTCTCCAAGGAGTACCGTACCAAGAGACCCAGTACTTC.

This chain connects TRBV7-9 to TRBJ1-3; weak D call: TRBD1 (6 bases). This CDR3 region has 15 residues. The germline gives CDR1 SEHNR, CDR2 FQNEAQ (reference sequence). Trimming stripped 3 bases from V and 0 bases from J, with 9 bases between. CDR3 in amino acids: CASSLGHFSGNTIYF. DNA of the CDR3: TGTGCCAGCAGCTTGGGACACTTCTCTGGAAACACCATATATTTT.

This clone has just one count. The chain carries TRBV5-4 and TRBJ2-1; 8 nucleotides agree with TRBD1. J gave up 7 bases and V 4 bases, and 7 bases lay outside the gene matches. This CDR3 has 14 residues. Germline CDR1 reads SGHNT; CDR2 reads YYREEE (reference sequence). The CDR3 region is CASSIRTGNNEQFF. CDR3 coding DNA: TGTGCCAGCAGCATCCGGACAGGGAATAATGAGCAGTTCTTC. The full variable domain, its missing parts supplied by reference TRBV5-4 and TRBJ2-1, is ETGVTQSPTHLIKTRGQQVTLRCSSQSGHNTVSWYQQALGQGPQFIFQYYREEENGRGNFPPRFSGLQFPNYSSELNVNALELDDSALYLCASSIRTGNNEQFFGPGTRLTVL.

The V and J genes are TRBV5-4 and TRBJ2-3; maybe TRBD2 (7 bases). The V gene lost 2 bases and the J gene lost 13 bases, with 26 bases spanning the gap. The CDR3 sequence is 16 residues long. Germline CDR1 and CDR2: SGHNT and YYREEE (reference sequence). The CDR3 protein is CASSFPAAGLGGREYF. As DNA, the CDR3 is TGTGCCAGCAGCTTCCCCGCAGCGGGATTAGGGGGACGCGAGTATTTT. Looking up the rest from reference TRBV5-4 and TRBJ2-3 gives the full variable domain: ETGVTQSPTHLIKTRGQQVTLRCSSQSGHNTVSWYQQALGQGPQFIFQYYREEENGRGNFPPRFSGLQFPNYSSELNVNALELDDSALYLCASSFPAAGLGGREYFGPGTRLTVL.

This sequence joins TRBV5-1 and TRBJ2-3; 14 positions match TRBD2. After removal of 1 base from V and 2 bases from J, the junction contained 9 bases not matched to a gene. Germline V gene sequence: CDR1 SGHRS, CDR2 YFSETQ. The CDR3 spans 19 residues. CDR3 in amino acids: CASSLWGTSGGGATDTQYF. The CDR3 bases are TGCGCCAGCAGCTTGTGGGGGACTAGCGGGGGTGGCGCCACAGATACGCAGTATTTT. Filled out from reference TRBV5-1 and TRBJ2-3, the complete variable domain reads KAGVTQTPRYLIKTRGQQVTLSCSPISGHRSVSWYQQTPGQGLQFLFEYFSETQRNKGNFPGRFSGRQFSNSRSEMNVSTLELGDSALYLCASSLWGTSGGGATDTQYFGPGTRLTVL.

On this clone: The sample carries other DNA sequences with the same CDR3. The chain couples TRBV5-1 to TRBJ2-1, with TRBD2 matching over 10 bases. Germline lookup yields CDR1 SGHRS and CDR2 YFSETQ. This CDR3 contains 15 residues. V gave up 3 bases and J gave up 0 bases; unmatched junction bases: 0. CDR3 DNA: TGCGCCAGCAGCTCTAGCGGGGGCTCCTACAATGAGCAGTTCTTC. Amino acids: CASSSSGGSYNEQFF.

This chain joins TRBV2 and TRBJ2-3; TRBD2 might be the D (5 bases). V was trimmed by 7 bases and J by 6 bases, leaving 17 bases between them. The CDR3 is made up of 14 amino acids. Per the germline V gene, CDR1 is SNHLY and CDR2 is FYNNEI. The CDR3 protein is CASILLGRVDTQYF. The CDR3 DNA follows: TGTGCCAGCATTCTACTAGGGCGCGTTGATACGCAGTATTTT. The full variable domain, rest sourced from reference TRBV2 and TRBJ2-3, is EPEVTQTPSHQVTQMGQEVILRCVPISNHLYFYWYRQILGQKVEFLVSFYNNEISEKSEIFDDQFSVERPDGSNFTLKIRSTKLEDSAMYFCASILLGRVDTQYFGPGTRLTVL.

V is TRBV6-1 and J is TRBJ2-1, with a weak D call TRBD2 (6 bases). This CDR3 comprises 16 residues. Germline CDR1 MNHNS, CDR2 SASEGT. Trimming removed 4 bases from V and 1 base from J, with 14 bases in between. CDR3 amino acids: CASSGRGSGSYNEQFF. In nucleotides, the CDR3 is TGTGCCAGCAGTGGGCGGGGTAGCGGTTCCTACAATGAGCAGTTCTTC.

The chain couples TRBV3-1 (or the pseudogene TRBV3-2) to TRBJ1-6; 7 nucleotides agree with TRBD1. With V trimmed by 4 bases and J by 9 bases, 6 bases remained unmatched. Per the germline V gene, CDR1 is LGHDT and CDR2 is YNNKEL (reference sequence). The CDR3 contains 14 residues. CDR3 nucleotide sequence: TGTGCCAGCAGCCTTGGGACAGTCGGTTCACCCCTCCACTTT. Translated, it gives CASSLGTVGSPLHF.

The chain is built from TRBV9 and TRBJ1-2; D gene ambiguous. Trimming took 4 bases from V and 6 from J, leaving 16 bases between them. Per germline, CDR1 SGDLS and CDR2 YYNGEE. The CDR3 extends over 14 amino acids. The CDR3, as DNA: TGTGCCAGCAGCCGACTAAGTTACTCCGATGGCTACACCTTC. Translated, it gives CASSRLSYSDGYTF.

V gene TRBV4-1 combines with J gene TRBJ2-7; D might be TRBD2 (6 bases). Germline values: CDR1 MGHRA, CDR2 YSYEKL. Trimming pared 0 bases from V and 3 bases from J, leaving 12 bases between. The CDR3 is 15 amino acids. The CDR3 loop reads CASSQDPAGRYEQYF. The CDR3 DNA reads TGCGCCAGCAGCCAAGATCCCGCGGGGCGCTACGAGCAGTACTTC.

This sequence joins TRBV19 and TRBJ1-6; a weak D match, TRBD1 (6 bases). This CDR3 is 15 amino acids long. The ends were cut back, 3 bases at V and 6 bases at J, with 12 bases in the middle. Germline V gene lookup returns CDR1 LNHDA and CDR2 SQIVND (reference sequence). The CDR3 region is CASSIQGQTNSPLHF. DNA of the CDR3: TGTGCCAGTAGTATCCAGGGACAAACTAATTCACCCCTCCACTTT.

The J gene is TRBJ1-2, the V gene TRBV27; possible D gene TRBD1, 6 bases. Trimming cost V 6 bases and J 7 bases, with 12 bases left between them. The V gene's germline CDR1 is MNHEY and CDR2 SMNVEV (reference sequence). The CDR3 is 12 amino acids. Written as DNA, the CDR3 is TGTGCCAGCAGGGGAGGGGGGTCTGGCTACACCTTC. Translating it yields CASRGGGSGYTF.

This clone has more than one count but fewer than ten. This rearrangement joins TRBV11-3 to TRBJ2-7; 7 bases line up with TRBD2. The germline gives CDR1 SGHNT, CDR2 YENEEA. The ends lost 2 bases at V and 3 bases at J; junction bases unmatched: 1. The CDR3 sequence is 13 residues long. The CDR3 reads CASSLQRGYEQYF. The CDR3 region has the DNA TGTGCCAGCAGCTTACAGCGGGGCTACGAGCAGTACTTC.

The chain recombines TRBV9 with TRBJ2-2, with TRBD1 matching 7 bases. Germline CDR1 SGDLS, CDR2 YYNGEE. The CDR3 loop spans 15 amino acids. J lost 5 bases, V lost 3 bases, and 7 bases had no gene match. The CDR3 DNA reads as TGTGCCAGCAGCGCGGAGACAGGGATGACCGGGGAGCTGTTTTTT. Encoded protein: CASSAETGMTGELFF.

This clone was seen just once. This rearrangement joins TRBV7-9 to TRBJ2-3; the D gene is possibly TRBD1 (6 bases). The germline CDR1 and CDR2 sequences are SEHNR and FQNEAQ (reference sequence). V lost 2 bases and J lost 3, with 9 bases in between. CDR3 length: 14 amino acids. The CDR3 DNA reads TGTGCCAGCAGCTTAAACCAGGGGACAGATACGCAGTATTTT. Translation gives CASSLNQGTDTQYF.

This chain joins TRBV24-1 and TRBJ2-4, with TRBD2 matching 11 bases. The junction had 6 bases not matched to a gene; V was cut back by 3 bases and J by 6 bases. The CDR3 consists of 16 residues. CDR1 and CDR2 from the germline V gene are KGHDR and SFDVKD. In DNA form, the CDR3 reads TGTGCCACCAGTGATCCGACAGGGACTAGCGGAAACATTCAGTACTTC. It translates to CATSDPTGTSGNIQYF.

V and J are TRBV7-6 and TRBJ2-3, with a weak D call TRBD2 (6 bases). V lost 1 base, J lost 0 bases, and 8 bases lay in between. The CDR3 is made up of 15 amino acids. Germline V gives CDR1 SGHVS, CDR2 FNYEAQ. CDR3 protein: CASSLVSGSTDTQYF. Here the CDR3 DNA reads TGTGCCAGCAGCTTAGTTAGCGGTAGCACAGATACGCAGTATTTT.

The rearrangement links TRBV16 to TRBJ2-1, with 7 bases aligning to TRBD1. V lost 4 bases, J lost 0 bases, and 3 bases stayed unmatched. CDR1 and CDR2 from the germline V gene are KGHSY and FQNENV. The CDR3 has 15 residues. CDR3 region: CASSLGQASYNEQFF. CDR3 in DNA: TGTGCCAGCAGCCTCGGACAGGCCTCCTACAATGAGCAGTTCTTC.

This clone showed up just once. One end of the junction does not line up with germline, which may come from a read error. The gene calls are TRBV2 and TRBJ1-2; D is unclear. CDR3 length equals 10 residues. Germline lookup yields CDR1 SNHLY and CDR2 FYNNEI. The CDR3 region is CASSEGSEVF. In nucleotides, the CDR3 is TGTGCCAGCAGTGAAGGTTCGGAGGTCTTC.

The sample holds one count of this clone. The rearrangement uses TRBV2 and TRBJ2-3; 8 nucleotides line up with TRBD1. The V gene end was trimmed by 0 bases and the J gene end by 5 bases; junction bases not matched to a gene: 4. This CDR3 contains 15 residues. Germline CDR1 reads SNHLY; CDR2 reads FYNNEI. CDR3 nucleotides: TGTGCCAGCAGTGAAGCGACAGGGGCAAAAGATACGCAGTATTTT. Encoded protein: CASSEATGAKDTQYF.

This sequence joins TRBV5-4 and TRBJ2-3; no firm D call. From germline, CDR1 is SGHNT and CDR2 YYREEE (reference sequence). Trimming left V 2 bases short and J 3 bases short, with 13 bases between. The CDR3 is 15 residues long. CDR3 amino acids: CASSFDLESTDTQYF. The DNA for the CDR3 is TGTGCCAGCAGCTTCGACCTGGAGAGTACAGATACGCAGTATTTT.

The chain combines TRBV5-1 with TRBJ2-2; 13 nucleotides line up with TRBD2. CDR1 SGHRS and CDR2 YFSETQ come from the germline V gene. CDR3 length: 17 residues. J lost 7 bases, V lost 0 bases, and 6 bases had no gene match. CDR3 in DNA: TGCGCCAGCAGCTTGGCTCCGGGACTAGCGGGGAACGGGGAGCTGTTTTTT. Translating it yields CASSLAPGLAGNGELFF.

The V call is TRBV2, the J call TRBJ2-1; D possibly corresponds to TRBD2 (7 bases). In germline, CDR1 is SNHLY, CDR2 FYNNEI. This CDR3 spans 11 amino acids. V dropped 5 bases and J dropped 14 bases, with 13 bases sitting between them. The CDR3 here is CASSSEGGKFF. CDR3 nucleotides: TGTGCCAGCAGTTCAGAGGGGGGGAAGTTCTTC.

This chain joins TRBV5-5 and TRBJ1-4, with D tentatively TRBD1 (5 bases). The CDR3 is made up of 15 amino acids. V was clipped by 5 bases and J by 6 bases, with 17 bases between them. Germline V gene data show CDR1 as SGHKS and CDR2 as YYEKEE (reference sequence). This chain's CDR3 is CASRGSPGGYEKLFF. In DNA, the CDR3 is TGTGCCAGCAGGGGATCCCCCGGGGGGTATGAAAAACTGTTTTTT.

The rearrangement uses TRBV11-3 and TRBJ2-3; the D gene is possibly TRBD1 (5 bases). V lost 2 bases and J lost 6, with 15 bases in between. The CDR3 has 15 residues. Germline V CDR1 and CDR2: SGHNT, YENEEA. The CDR3 loop reads CASSLPGTGRDTQYF. The CDR3 nucleotides read TGTGCCAGCAGCTTACCGGGTACAGGTCGGGATACGCAGTATTTT.

The V gene is TRBV5-6, the J gene TRBJ2-1, with D possibly TRBD1 on 5 matching bases. V shed 4 bases and J shed 9 bases, with 11 bases lying between them. Germline CDR1 is SGHDT and CDR2 is YYEEEE. The CDR3 has 12 amino acids. The CDR3 reads CASSKQGFEQFF. For the CDR3, the DNA is TGTGCCAGCAGCAAGCAGGGATTTGAGCAGTTCTTC.

The chain links TRBV5-1 to TRBJ1-4; D is unclear. The CDR3 totals 13 residues. Germline CDR1 and CDR2: SGHRS and YFSETQ. Between the trimmed V and J ends, which lost 5 bases and 5 bases, there was a span of 10 bases. The CDR3 spells CASRDGLNEKLFF. The CDR3 bases are TGCGCCAGCAGGGACGGACTAAATGAAAAACTGTTTTTT.